A selection of T cell receptor beta chains follows, all from one sample in a study of blood T cell repertoires in COVID-19. Sequencing was performed with immunoSEQ multiplex PCR; in TCRdb, only in-frame clones are kept and a portion is missing. This table holds 80,000 to 100,000 clones, approximately 79% found once. Source material: peripheral blood. The receptors were gathered from a man aged 65 to 85 with active or convalescent COVID-19. CDR3s include the opening cysteine and the closing phenylalanine or tryptophan. D genes are given only for firm matches. Expanded clones get a size class; other rows say once, few or many, or leave the size out.

d_call j_call v_call clone_size cdr3_nt cdr3_aa
. TRBJ2-2 TRBV2 . TGTGCCAGCAGTTACGGGGCGAACACCGGGGAGCTGTTTTTT CASSYGANTGELFF
. TRBJ2-5 TRBV6-5 . TGTGCCAGCAGTTTTTATAGCGGAGCTCAAGAGACCCAGTACTTC CASSFYSGAQETQYF
. TRBJ2-5 TRBV12-5 . TGTGCTAGTGGTTTGGGACTGGGGACTCCTATAGAGACCCAGTACTTC CASGLGLGTPIETQYF
TRBD1 TRBJ1-4 TRBV30 . TGTGCCTGGAGTCTGACAGGGGGTCGGGAAAAACTGTTTTTT CAWSLTGGREKLFF
. TRBJ1-4 TRBV19 . TGTGCCAGTAGTATGAGTAGCACTAATGAAAAACTGTTTTTT CASSMSSTNEKLFF
TRBD1 TRBJ1-1 TRBV5-4 once TGTGCCAGCAGCCTGGACAGGGTCACTGAAGCTTTCTTT CASSLDRVTEAFF
TRBD1 TRBJ2-7 TRBV5-1 . TGCGCCAGCAGGATTGACAGGGGTCTCCACGAGCAGTACTTC CASRIDRGLHEQYF
. TRBJ2-5 TRBV19 . TGTGCCAGTAAGCCTTCTGGCGGGGCGGAGACCCAGTACTTC CASKPSGGAETQYF
. TRBJ1-4 TRBV15 once TGTGCCACCAGCAGAGATATACAGGGAGAAAAACTGTTTTTT CATSRDIQGEKLFF
TRBD1 TRBJ2-7 TRBV6-6 . TGTGCCAGCAGTGGGACAGGGGGAAGGGAGCAGTACTTC CASSGTGGREQYF
. TRBJ2-3 TRBV29-1 . TGCAGCGTTCTAGAGGGAAGCGCCGGCACAGATACGCAGTATTTT CSVLEGSAGTDTQYF
. TRBJ1-4 TRBV7-9 . TGTGCCAGCAGCGGTCGGGACTTGGGTCCTGAAAAACTGTTTTTT CASSGRDLGPEKLFF
TRBD2 TRBJ2-1 TRBV7-3 . TGTGCCAGCAGCTTTAGCGGGGGGGCCTACAATGAGCAGTTCTTC CASSFSGGAYNEQFF
. TRBJ2-4 TRBV5-8 . TGTGCCAGCAGCCCCGTCAGGGGGGCACGAAACATTCAGTACTTC CASSPVRGARNIQYF
. TRBJ2-6 TRBV4-2 . TGTGCCAGCAGCCCGACTTTGGCATTCTCTGGGGCCAACGTCCTGACTTTC CASSPTLAFSGANVLTF
TRBD1 TRBJ2-3 TRBV24-1 . TGTGCCACCAGTGATTTGCAAGGGACAGGTAATCCAGATACGCAGTATTTT CATSDLQGTGNPDTQYF
TRBD1 TRBJ2-3 TRBV7-6 . TGTGCCAGCAGCTTAGCTTTCCGGGGGGCCCGACAGGGGGCCCCCACAGATACGCAGTATTTT CASSLAFRGARQGAPTDTQYF
. TRBJ2-7 TRBV2 . TGTGCCAGCAGTGAAGAGGAGTACGAGCAGTACTTC CASSEEEYEQYF
. TRBJ1-3 TRBV21-1 . TGTGCCAGCAGGGTAGGAGGGGTCTCTGGAAACACCATATATTTT CASRVGGVSGNTIYF
TRBD2 TRBJ2-1 TRBV9 . TGTGCCAGCAGCGTATTAGGGACTAGTATGGGCAATGAGCAGTTCTTC CASSVLGTSMGNEQFF
. TRBJ2-5 TRBV9 once TGTGCCAGCAGCGTAGGGCAGACAAGACAAGAGACCCAGTACTTC CASSVGQTRQETQYF
. TRBJ2-7 TRBV10-3 few TGTGCCATCAGTGAGTCGGGCAGGGCCCTTGGCTCCTACGAGCAGTACTTC CAISESGRALGSYEQYF
. TRBJ2-7 TRBV12-3/TRBV12-4 . TGTGCCAGCAGCCTCTCGGGGGAGCAGTACTTC CASSLSGEQYF
. TRBJ1-1 TRBV13 . TGTGCCAGCAGCTTAGAGGCAGGGAGGACTGAAGCTTTCTTT CASSLEAGRTEAFF
TRBD1 TRBJ1-5 TRBV7-2 . TGTGCCAGCAGCTTGGGAGCAGGGGGCTCGGGACAGCCCCAGCATTTT CASSLGAGGSGQPQHF
TRBD1 TRBJ2-1 TRBV7-3 . TGTGCCAGCAGCTCCGGGACAGGGGCCCATGAGCAGTTCTTC CASSSGTGAHEQFF
TRBD1 TRBJ1-3 TRBV9 . TGTGCCAGCAGCGCTAGGACAGGGGTGGGCTCTGGAAACACCATATATTTT CASSARTGVGSGNTIYF
. TRBJ1-5 TRBV7-2 once TGTGCCAGCAGCTCACAGGCAGTCAATCAGCCCCAGCATTTT CASSSQAVNQPQHF
. TRBJ1-5 TRBV12-3/TRBV12-4 . TGTGCCAGCAGTTCAGTCGATCAGCCCCAGCATTTT CASSSVDQPQHF
TRBD2 TRBJ2-3 TRBV6-1 once TGTGCCAGCAGTGTCTTACTAGCGGGGAGAAAAGATACGCAGTATTTT CASSVLLAGRKDTQYF
. TRBJ2-2 TRBV11-2 few TGTGCCAGCAGCTATATGGCGGACACCGGGGAGCTGTTTTTT CASSYMADTGELFF
. TRBJ2-5 TRBV5-6 . TGTGCCAGCAGCACCCGGGAGACCCAGTACTTC CASSTRETQYF
. TRBJ2-7 TRBV21-1 few TGTGCCAGCAGCAAAGCGGGACAGGGGTGCGTATACGAGCAGTACTTC CASSKAGQGCVYEQYF
TRBD1 TRBJ1-2 TRBV2 . TGTGCCAGCAGCGGGATCGGGACAGGGGGAGGCGGCTACACCTTC CASSGIGTGGGGYTF
. TRBJ2-3 TRBV29-1 . TGCAGCGTTGCTAGCCGACAGGCATATACGCAGTATTTT CSVASRQAYTQYF
. TRBJ2-5 TRBV7-3 . TGTGCCAGCAGCTTAAGATTTTCCGACTCGTCCCAAGAGACCCAGTACTTC CASSLRFSDSSQETQYF
. TRBJ2-2 TRBV27 . TGTGCCAGCACTACGGTGGACAGAACCGGGGAGCTGTTTTTT CASTTVDRTGELFF
. TRBJ1-2 TRBV9 . TGTGCCAGCAGCGTAGTCGGGGGGAGTTATGGCTACACCTTC CASSVVGGSYGYTF
. TRBJ1-5 TRBV19 . TGTGCCAGTAGTCCTACAGGGACCTTGAATCAGCCCCAGCATTTT CASSPTGTLNQPQHF
TRBD1 TRBJ1-1 TRBV18 . TGTGCCAGCTCACAAGAACAGGGGAAGAACACTGAAGCTTTCTTT CASSQEQGKNTEAFF
. TRBJ1-3 TRBV9 . TGTGCCAGCAGCGACCGGAGCACTGGAAACACCATATATTTT CASSDRSTGNTIYF
TRBD2 TRBJ2-1 TRBV5-1 . TGCGCCAGCAGCTCCCTAGCGGGGGGGGGCAATGAGCAGTTCTTC CASSSLAGGGNEQFF
. TRBJ1-3 TRBV21-1 . TGTGCCATCTTGGACACCTCTGGAAACACCATATATTTT CAILDTSGNTIYF
. TRBJ2-5 TRBV3-1/TRBV3-2 . TGTGCCAGCAGCCCAGAGACTATCCTCCACGAGACCCAGTACTTC CASSPETILHETQYF